This T cell receptor (beta chain) stems from a study of regulatory T cells in long-lasting Graves disease. Study-wide results and caveats: Whereas new patients shared 950 to 1,000 public clonotypes, persistent patients shared more, at about 2,500. TCR diversity was lower in persistent Graves' patients (versus newly diagnosed ones).

The authors built TCR beta libraries using iRepertoire HTBI primers and Arm-PCR of CDR3 regions. TCRdb recomputed calls from the multiplex PCR reads with MiXCR, one row per CDR3 protein. The sample has 250,000 to 300,000 distinct CDR3 sequences; roughly 18% are singletons. This sample's time point: newly diagnosed GD, antithyroid drugs for less than 3 months. Extracted RNA from PBMCs served as the source of the TCR library. This clonotype was seen only a few times. Its antigen remains unidentified. A junction boundary mismatches the germline segment, possibly from a read error. These data also featured in a second study, about T cells in Graves' hyperthyroidism and ophthalmopathy.

This clonotype originated in a woman aged 25 to 39 with Graves disease. Specimen: peripheral blood mononuclear cells (PBMCs), collected at new diagnosis, from a patient treated with antithyroid drugs.

The CDR3 region is CASSSGPGNEQFF. In DNA, the CDR3 is TGTGCCAGCAGCTCGGGACCGGGGAATGAACAGTTCTTC. V usage is TRBV9 and J usage is TRBJ2-1; D assignment may be TRBD1 or TRBD2 (5 bases each). This CDR3 region has 13 residues. CDR1 SGDLS and CDR2 YYNGEE come from the germline V gene.